This T cell receptor beta chain appears in the sequencing data of a study of blood T cell repertoires in COVID-19 (TCRdb year 2020). Broadly, across the study: The collaborator samples originated in the United States, Italy and Spain and spanned the acute and convalescent phases of COVID-19. The prospective study material was composed of cDNA or gDNA derived from T cells, B-cell-depleted T cells, or PBMCs. Deeply sampled blood TCRbeta repertoires from subjects exposed to, actively infected with, or recovered from COVID-19 were included in the dataset. The repertoires were released in a freely available public database meant as a resource for research on the immune response to SARS-CoV-2. The samples were drawn from the first 160 participants of the ongoing ImmuneRACE study and from some 1,300 subjects provided by 6 global collaborators. Sample metadata almost always included a de-identified subject ID, COVID-19 status, age in years and sex. HLA class I and class II types, where available, came from metadata supplied by the sample provider rather than from assay-based typing. General study outcomes and caveats: The amount of clinical and demographic metadata varied by source and participant and was provided uncurated.

TCRbeta CDR3 regions were amplified from genomic DNA by means of the immunoSEQ Assay, a bias-controlled multiplex PCR. The paper's data handling went like this. The number of nucleated cells in each sample was estimated from the amplification of reference gene primers within the assay. Sequence reads were collapsed and filtered to measure the absolute abundance of every unique TCRbeta CDR3 rearrangement. For each sample, productive Simpson clonality was calculated as the square root of Simpson's diversity index over productive rearrangements. TCRdb mirrors the immuneACCESS table, restricted to in-frame sequences. Some clones are absent from its copies; in checked studies, under half trace to an unresolved V gene, and the reason for the others is unknown. That table supplies the V and J calls and clone size; D and trimming were determined from the DNA. The sample data list about 180,000 clones, and around 88% of these were observed just once. Roughly 8.7% of the sample is in the top ten clones.

Enrolling through a virtual design, the prospective study's participants ranged in age from roughly 18 to 90 years and lived across roughly 23 United States geographic areas. In the prospective study, cohorts were assigned on the basis of participant-reported clinical history obtained from a screening survey and a study questionnaire. For ImmuneRACE Cohort 3, a participant was defined as recovered based on two consecutive negative NP/OP PCR tests, clearance by a healthcare professional, or resolution of symptoms. In the prospective study, mobile phlebotomists collected whole blood, serum and a nasopharyngeal or oropharyngeal swab from each participant. Additional blood draws and questionnaires over an approximately 2-month period could optionally be provided by prospective study participants. Before DNA extraction, prospective study blood samples were shipped either frozen or at room temperature.

The V end gives up 1 base and the J end 2 bases, leaving 7 bases in the junction not matched to a gene. Inclusive of the bounding cysteine and phenylalanine, the CDR3 is 17 residues long. The only DNA kept is the CDR3, 51 bases in frame from the first base. The germline V gene sets CDR1 to SGHTA and CDR2 to FQGTGA. As concerns this clone: What antigen it recognizes has not been identified. Per-base qualities were not stored, and no clone one base away is much larger.

The material sequenced was PBMCs or T cells enriched from blood (not recorded which). The chain uses TRBV7-3 and TRBJ1-2, and 10 junction bases match TRBD1. The clonotype was recovered from a woman aged 25 to 39 who had recovered from COVID-19. The DNA sequence is given as TGTGCCAGCAGCTTAAGTGGGTGGACAGGGGGAAACTATGGCTACACCTTC. Translated, it reads CASSLSGWTGGNYGYTF.